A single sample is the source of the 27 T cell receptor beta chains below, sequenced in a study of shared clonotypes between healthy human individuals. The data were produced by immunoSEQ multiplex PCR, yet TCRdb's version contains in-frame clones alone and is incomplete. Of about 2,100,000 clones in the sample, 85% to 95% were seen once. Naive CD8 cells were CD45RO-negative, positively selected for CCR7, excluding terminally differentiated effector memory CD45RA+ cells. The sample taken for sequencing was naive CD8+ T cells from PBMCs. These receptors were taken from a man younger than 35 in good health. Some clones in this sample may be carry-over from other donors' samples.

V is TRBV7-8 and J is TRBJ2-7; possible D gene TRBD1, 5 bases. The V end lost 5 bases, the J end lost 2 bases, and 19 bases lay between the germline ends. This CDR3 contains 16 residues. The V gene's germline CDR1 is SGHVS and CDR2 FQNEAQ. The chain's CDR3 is CASSAFAAGLTYEQYF. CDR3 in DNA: TGTGCCAGCAGCGCCTTCGCGGCAGGGCTGACCTACGAGCAGTACTTC.

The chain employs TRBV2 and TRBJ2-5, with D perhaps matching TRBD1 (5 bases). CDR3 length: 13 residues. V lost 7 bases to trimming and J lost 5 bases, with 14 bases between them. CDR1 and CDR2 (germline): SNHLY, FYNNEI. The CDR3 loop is CASMGQAVETQYF. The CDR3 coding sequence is TGTGCCAGCATGGGGCAGGCAGTGGAGACCCAGTACTTC. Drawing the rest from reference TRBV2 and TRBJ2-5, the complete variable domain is EPEVTQTPSHQVTQMGQEVILRCVPISNHLYFYWYRQILGQKVEFLVSFYNNEISEKSEIFDDQFSVERPDGSNFTLKIRSTKLEDSAMYFCASMGQAVETQYFGPGTRLLVL.

The CDR3 spells CASSVGGGIQNIQYF. The CDR3 DNA follows: TGTGCCAGCAGCGTAGGTGGAGGGATCCAAAACATTCAGTACTTC. The chain employs TRBV9 and TRBJ2-4; maybe TRBD2 (6 bases). V lost 0 bases and J lost 5, with 12 bases in between. The germline V gene encodes CDR1 SGDLS and CDR2 YYNGEE. The length of the CDR3 is 15 residues.

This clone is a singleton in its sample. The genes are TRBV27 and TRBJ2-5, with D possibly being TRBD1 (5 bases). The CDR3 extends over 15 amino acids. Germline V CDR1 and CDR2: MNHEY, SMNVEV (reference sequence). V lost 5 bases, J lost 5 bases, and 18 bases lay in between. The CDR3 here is CASSGFSGPWETQYF. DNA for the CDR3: TGTGCCAGCAGTGGTTTTTCAGGGCCATGGGAGACCCAGTACTTC.

The CDR3, as DNA: TGTGCCAGCAGCCCTTCTAGCGAAGCCTACGAGCAGTACTTC. As protein: CASSPSSEAYEQYF. V and J are TRBV6-6 and TRBJ2-7, with D possibly TRBD2 on 6 matching bases. Looked up from germline, CDR1 is MNHNY and CDR2 is SVGAGI (reference sequence). The CDR3 is 14 residues long. Trimming took 6 bases from V and 2 from J, leaving 14 bases between them.

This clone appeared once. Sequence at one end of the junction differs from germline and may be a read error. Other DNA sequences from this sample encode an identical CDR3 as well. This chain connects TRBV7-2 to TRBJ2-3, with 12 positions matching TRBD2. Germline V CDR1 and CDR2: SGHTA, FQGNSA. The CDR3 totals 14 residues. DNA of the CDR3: TGTGCCAGCAGCCTAGCGGGAGGGACAGATACGCAGTATTTT. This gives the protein CASSLAGGTDTQYF.

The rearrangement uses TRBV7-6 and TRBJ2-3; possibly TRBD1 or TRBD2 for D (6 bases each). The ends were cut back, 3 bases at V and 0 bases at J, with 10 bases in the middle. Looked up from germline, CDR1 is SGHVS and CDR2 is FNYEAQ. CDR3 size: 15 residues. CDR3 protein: CASSLGGPSTDTQYF. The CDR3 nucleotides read TGTGCCAGCAGCTTGGGGGGCCCCAGCACAGATACGCAGTATTTT.

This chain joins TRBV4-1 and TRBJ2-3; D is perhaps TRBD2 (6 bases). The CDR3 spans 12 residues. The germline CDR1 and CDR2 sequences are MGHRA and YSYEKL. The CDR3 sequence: CASGASPDTQYF. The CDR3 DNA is TGCGCTTCGGGAGCCTCTCCAGATACGCAGTATTTT.

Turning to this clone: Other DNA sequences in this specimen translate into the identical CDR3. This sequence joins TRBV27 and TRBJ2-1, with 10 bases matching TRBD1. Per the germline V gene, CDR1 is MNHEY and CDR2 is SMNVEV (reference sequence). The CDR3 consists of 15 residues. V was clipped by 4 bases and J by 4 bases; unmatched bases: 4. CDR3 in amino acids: CASSSRDRGYNEQFF. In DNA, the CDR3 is TGTGCCAGCAGTTCAAGGGACAGGGGTTACAATGAGCAGTTCTTC.

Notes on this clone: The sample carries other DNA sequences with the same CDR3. The CDR3 region is CSVVGLAGGPSYNEQFF. The CDR3 nucleotides are TGCAGCGTTGTAGGACTAGCGGGAGGCCCCTCCTACAATGAGCAGTTCTTC. The chain has TRBV29-1 and TRBJ2-1; 14 bases agree with TRBD2. Germline CDR1 SQVTM, CDR2 ANQGSEA. The ends lost 4 bases at V and 0 bases at J; junction bases unmatched: 5. There are 17 residues in the CDR3.

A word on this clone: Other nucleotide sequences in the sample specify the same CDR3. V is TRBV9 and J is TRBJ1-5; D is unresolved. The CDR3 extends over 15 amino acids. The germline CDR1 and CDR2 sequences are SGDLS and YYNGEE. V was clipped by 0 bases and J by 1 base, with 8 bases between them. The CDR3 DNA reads TGTGCCAGCAGCGTAGCGGGGAAAAGCAATCAGCCCCAGCATTTT. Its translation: CASSVAGKSNQPQHF.

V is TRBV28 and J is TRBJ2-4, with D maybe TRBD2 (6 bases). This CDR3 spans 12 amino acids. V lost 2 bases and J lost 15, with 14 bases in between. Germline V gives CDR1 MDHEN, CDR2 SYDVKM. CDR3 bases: TGTGCCAGCAGTTTAGGAGGGACCTTTAGGTACTTC. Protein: CASSLGGTFRYF.

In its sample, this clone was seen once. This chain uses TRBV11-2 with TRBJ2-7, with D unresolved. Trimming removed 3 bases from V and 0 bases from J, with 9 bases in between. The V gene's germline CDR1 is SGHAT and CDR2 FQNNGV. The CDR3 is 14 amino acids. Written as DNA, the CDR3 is TGTGCCAGCAGCTTGTTCAGAAGCTCCTACGAGCAGTACTTC. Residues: CASSLFRSSYEQYF. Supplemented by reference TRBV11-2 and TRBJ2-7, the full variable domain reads EAGVAQSPRYKIIEKRQSVAFWCNPISGHATLYWYQQILGQGPKLLIQFQNNGVVDDSQLPKDRFSAERLKGVDSTLKIQPAKLEDSAVYLCASSLFRSSYEQYFGPGTRLTVT.

In DNA form, the CDR3 reads TGCGCCAGCAGCATGGCCAGAGAGGGGCGTTTTCTGAACACTGAAGCTTTCTTT. The encoded protein is CASSMAREGRFLNTEAFF. The V and J genes are TRBV5-1 and TRBJ1-1; perhaps TRBD1 as D (5 bases). V lost 4 bases, J lost 0 bases, and 22 bases lay in between. The CDR3 is 18 amino acids. CDR1 SGHRS and CDR2 YFSETQ come from the germline V gene.

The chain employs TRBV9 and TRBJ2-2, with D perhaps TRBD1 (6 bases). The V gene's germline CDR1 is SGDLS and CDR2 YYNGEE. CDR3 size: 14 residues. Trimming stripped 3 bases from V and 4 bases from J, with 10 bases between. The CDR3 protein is CASSGSDSTGELFF. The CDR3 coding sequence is TGTGCCAGCAGCGGATCGGACAGCACCGGGGAGCTGTTTTTT.

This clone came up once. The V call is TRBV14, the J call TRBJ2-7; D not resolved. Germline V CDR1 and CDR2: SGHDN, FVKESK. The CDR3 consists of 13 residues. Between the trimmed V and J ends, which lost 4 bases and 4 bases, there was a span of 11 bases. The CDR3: CASSRRTEYEQYF. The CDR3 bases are TGTGCCAGCAGCCGCCGGACGGAATACGAGCAGTACTTC.

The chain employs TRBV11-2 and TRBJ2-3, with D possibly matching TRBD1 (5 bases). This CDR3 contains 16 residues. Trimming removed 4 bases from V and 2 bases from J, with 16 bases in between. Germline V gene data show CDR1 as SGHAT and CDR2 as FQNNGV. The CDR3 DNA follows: TGTGCCAGCAGCTCCGGACACACGAAATTCACAGATACGCAGTATTTT. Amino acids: CASSSGHTKFTDTQYF.

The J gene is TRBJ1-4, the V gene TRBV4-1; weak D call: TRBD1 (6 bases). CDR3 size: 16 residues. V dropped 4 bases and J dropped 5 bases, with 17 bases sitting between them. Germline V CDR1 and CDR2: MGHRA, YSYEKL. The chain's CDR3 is CASSPSRTAPNEKLFF. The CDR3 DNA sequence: TGCGCCAGCAGCCCCTCGAGGACAGCTCCAAATGAAAAACTGTTTTTT.

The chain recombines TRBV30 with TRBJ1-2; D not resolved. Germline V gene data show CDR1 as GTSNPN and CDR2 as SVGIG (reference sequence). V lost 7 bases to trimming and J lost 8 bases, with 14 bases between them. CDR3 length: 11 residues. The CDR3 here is CASPELWGYTF. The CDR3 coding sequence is TGTGCCTCCCCTGAGCTTTGGGGCTACACCTTC.

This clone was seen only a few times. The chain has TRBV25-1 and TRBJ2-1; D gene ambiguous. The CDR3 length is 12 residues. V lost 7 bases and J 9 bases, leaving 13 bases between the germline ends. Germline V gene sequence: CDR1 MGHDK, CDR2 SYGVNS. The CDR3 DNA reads TGTGCCAGCACTATCATCTCGGGTGAGCAGTTCTTC. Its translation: CASTIISGEQFF.

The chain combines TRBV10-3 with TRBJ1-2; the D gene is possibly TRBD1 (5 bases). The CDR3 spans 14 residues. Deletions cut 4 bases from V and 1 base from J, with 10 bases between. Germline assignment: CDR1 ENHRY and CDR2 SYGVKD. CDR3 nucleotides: TGTGCCATCAGTGGAGGGGCCAATAACTATGGCTACACCTTC. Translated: CAISGGANNYGYTF.

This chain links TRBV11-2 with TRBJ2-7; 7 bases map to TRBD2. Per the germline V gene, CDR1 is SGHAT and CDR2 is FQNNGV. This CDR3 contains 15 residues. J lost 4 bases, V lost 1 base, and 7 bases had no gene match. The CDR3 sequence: CASSLGASGFYEQYF. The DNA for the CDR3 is TGTGCCAGCAGCTTAGGGGCTAGCGGCTTTTACGAGCAGTACTTC.

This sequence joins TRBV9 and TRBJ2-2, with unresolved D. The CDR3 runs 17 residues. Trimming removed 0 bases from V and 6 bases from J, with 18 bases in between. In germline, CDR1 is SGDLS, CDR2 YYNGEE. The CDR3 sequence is CASSVGSVGWRSGELFF. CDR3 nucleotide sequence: TGTGCCAGCAGCGTAGGTTCCGTCGGTTGGCGGTCCGGGGAGCTGTTTTTT.

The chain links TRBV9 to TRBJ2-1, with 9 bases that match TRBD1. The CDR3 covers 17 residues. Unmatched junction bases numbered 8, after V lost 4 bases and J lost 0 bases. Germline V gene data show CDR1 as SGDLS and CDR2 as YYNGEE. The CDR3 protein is CASSPEGTGYSYNEQFF. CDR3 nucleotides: TGTGCCAGCAGCCCCGAGGGGACAGGGTACTCCTACAATGAGCAGTTCTTC.

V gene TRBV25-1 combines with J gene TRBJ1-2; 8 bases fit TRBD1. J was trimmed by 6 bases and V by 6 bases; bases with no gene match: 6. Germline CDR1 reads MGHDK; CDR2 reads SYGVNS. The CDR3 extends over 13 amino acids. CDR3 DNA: TGTGCCAGCAGCCGGGACAGGTTGGATGGCTACACCTTC. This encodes CASSRDRLDGYTF.

CDR3 region: CASSLAAGPTYEQYF. The DNA for the CDR3 is TGTGCCAGCAGCTTAGCGGCGGGTCCCACCTACGAGCAGTACTTC. The rearrangement links TRBV7-6 to TRBJ2-7, with D tentatively TRBD2 (5 bases). CDR1 is SGHVS and CDR2 is FNYEAQ in the germline V gene. The CDR3 has 15 residues. Between the trimmed V and J ends, which lost 0 bases and 2 bases, there was a span of 11 bases.

CDR3 sequence (DNA): TGCGCCAGCAGTGGAGCAGCCTACGAGCAGTACTTC. Translation gives CASSGAAYEQYF. The chain couples TRBV10-2 to TRBJ2-7; D remains unclear. Germline CDR1 is WSHSY and CDR2 is SAAADI. The CDR3 is 12 amino acids. V was cut by 4 bases and J by 2 bases, with 6 bases left in between.